This T cell receptor beta chain was found in a study of T-cell reconstitution after alpha-beta-depleted transplantation in children (dated by TCRdb to about 2016). For context, the study as a whole: Using TCR repertoire profiling, the study followed T-cell immune reconstitution in a quantitative way in children after TCRalphabeta/CD19-depleted allogeneic hematopoietic cell transplantation.

The method was PCR. The sample was run on an Illumina HiSeq 2500. To normalize quantification of the TCRbeta repertoire, the TCR libraries were built with molecular barcoding that relied on unique molecular identifiers. The public reads were reanalyzed by TCRdb: fastp trimming at Q25, MiXCR alignment, in-frame beta chains only. Each entry merges the rows of one CDR3 protein and shows their most common DNA and genes. For this sample the table gives about 540,000 distinct CDR3 sequences, of which roughly 27% were detected only once. Clones ranked in the top ten supply under 45% of the sample. The treatment or condition label on this specimen signifies: allogeneic hematopoietic cell transplantation with graft depleted of TCRalphabeta T cells and CD19 B cells. The children who served as transplant recipients had been given grafts of TCRalphabeta/CD19-depleted allogeneic hematopoietic cells. In regard to this clonotype: Its binding antigen is unknown. No much larger clone exists at a distance of one base, and base qualities are not known.

Overall results and qualifications from the work: The apparently early recovery of alphabetaT-cell counts about two months after transplant reportedly depended on only several hundred rapidly expanded clones that came from non-depleted graft cells. In some patients, the high TCRbeta diversity seen at day 60 was put down to recipient T cells and intrathymic progenitors that had survived conditioning. The frequencies of hyperexpanded clones fell over the following months, and after one year, T-cell counts and TCRbeta diversity were mostly attributed to newly produced T cells.

The junction carries 11 bases between V and J, which are trimmed by 0 bases and 1 base respectively. From the cysteine up to the phenylalanine, the CDR3 has a length of 15 residues. Left in the record is the CDR3 DNA by itself, 45 bases read in frame from the first base. From the germline V gene (reference sequence), CDR1 is GTSNPN and CDR2 is SVGIG. Recombination connected TRBV30 to TRBJ2-3; the D region possibly corresponds to TRBD2 (6 bases align). The receptor was derived from a boy younger than two with Wiskott-Aldrich syndrome, due to receive a stem cell transplant. This specimen consisted of PBMCs, obtained before TCRalphabeta/CD19-depleted stem cell transplant. The CDR3: CAWSVAGRGTDTQYF. The sequenced DNA is TGTGCCTGGAGTGTGGCGGGAAGGGGCACAGATACGCAGTATTTT.